This T cell receptor beta chain came from a study of shared clonotypes between healthy human individuals. Overall study results and limits: Memory subsets generally showed smaller estimated richness than naive subsets did. For naive CD4 cells, 4% to 5% of clonotypes were shared across a handful of donors.

Generated by immunoSEQ multiplex PCR, the TCRdb table keeps only in-frame clones and is missing some. The sample yields about 820,000 clones, nearly 95% seen once. Comments on this clone: As yet, its antigen is unknown.

Naive CD8 isolation took CD45RO-negative cells positively selected for CCR7 and excluded terminally differentiated effector memory CD45RA+ cells. Sequencing was performed on naive CD8+ T cells sorted from blood. This sequence originates from a man in his thirties or forties in good health.

CDR3 amino acids: CASSLSDPGVTNEKLFF. CDR3 DNA sequence: TGTGCCAGCAGTTTATCGGACCCGGGGGTAACTAATGAAAAACTGTTTTTT. This chain uses TRBV27 with TRBJ1-4; possible D gene TRBD1, 5 bases. Trimming left V 0 bases short and J 1 base short, with 12 bases between. This CDR3 has 17 amino acids. Germline V gene lookup returns CDR1 MNHEY and CDR2 SMNVEV (reference sequence). The whole variable domain, remainder taken from reference TRBV27 and TRBJ1-4, is EAQVTQNPRYLITVTGKKLTVTCSQNMNHEYMSWYRQDPGLGLRQIYYSMNVEVTDKGDVPEGYKVSRKEKRNFPLILESPSPNQTSLYFCASSLSDPGVTNEKLFFGSGTQLSVL.